This T cell receptor beta chain was sequenced during a study of response to subunit inactivated influenza vaccine. Broader study findings: That few new T cells are recruited by each seasonal influenza vaccination was the authors' suggestion.

About this clonotype: Its matching antigen is unknown.

TCRdb reanalysed the RT-PCR reads using MiXCR and keeps one entry per CDR3 protein. Among roughly 790,000 distinct CDR3 sequences listed, approximately 21% were seen once. The germline V gene has CDR1 LNHDA and CDR2 SQIVND (reference sequence). The CDR3 consists of 12 residues. The V and J ends lost 3 bases and 8 bases respectively, with 8 bases between them. This sequence joins TRBV19 and TRBJ2-1; D may be TRBD1 (5 bases). This TCR derives from a man aged 45-65 years who received an inactivated influenza vaccine. The source was PBMCs from blood, collected 5 days after vaccination. This CDR3 reads CASSINRYEQFF. The CDR3 region has the DNA TGTGCCAGTAGTATTAACAGGTATGAGCAGTTCTTC.